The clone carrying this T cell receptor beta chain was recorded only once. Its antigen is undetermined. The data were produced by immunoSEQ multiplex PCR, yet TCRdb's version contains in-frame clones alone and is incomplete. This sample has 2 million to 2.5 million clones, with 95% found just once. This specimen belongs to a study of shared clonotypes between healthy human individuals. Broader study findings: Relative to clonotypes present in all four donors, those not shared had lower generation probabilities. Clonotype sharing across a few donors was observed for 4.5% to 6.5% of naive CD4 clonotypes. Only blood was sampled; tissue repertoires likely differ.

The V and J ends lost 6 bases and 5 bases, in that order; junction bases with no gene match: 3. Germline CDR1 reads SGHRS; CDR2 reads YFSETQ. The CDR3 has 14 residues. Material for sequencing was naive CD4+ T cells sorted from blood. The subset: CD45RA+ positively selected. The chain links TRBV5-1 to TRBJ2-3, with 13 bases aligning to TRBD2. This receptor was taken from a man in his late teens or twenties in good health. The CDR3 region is CASTGLAGEDTQYF. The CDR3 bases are TGCGCCAGCACCGGACTAGCGGGGGAAGATACGCAGTATTTT.